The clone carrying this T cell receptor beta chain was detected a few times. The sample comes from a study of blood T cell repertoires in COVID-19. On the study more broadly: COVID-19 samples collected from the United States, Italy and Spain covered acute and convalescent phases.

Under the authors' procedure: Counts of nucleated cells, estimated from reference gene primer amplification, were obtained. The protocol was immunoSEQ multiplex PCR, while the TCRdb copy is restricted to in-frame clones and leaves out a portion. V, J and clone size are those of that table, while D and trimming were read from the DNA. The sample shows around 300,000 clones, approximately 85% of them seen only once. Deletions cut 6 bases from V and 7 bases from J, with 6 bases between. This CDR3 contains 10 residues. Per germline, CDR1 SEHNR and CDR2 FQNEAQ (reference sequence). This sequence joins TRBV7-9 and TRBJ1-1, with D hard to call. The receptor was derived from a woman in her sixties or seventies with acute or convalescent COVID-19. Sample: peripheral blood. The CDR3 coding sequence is TGTGCCAGCAGACAGCTTGAAGCTTTCTTT. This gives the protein CASRQLEAFF.